Below are 28 T cell receptor beta chains sequenced from a single sample in a study of blood T cell repertoires in COVID-19. The protocol was immunoSEQ multiplex PCR, while the TCRdb copy is restricted to in-frame clones and leaves out a portion. The sample has roughly 180,000 clones, approximately 89% seen once; the top ten hold 4% to 5%. The sequenced material came from peripheral blood. The receptors stem from a woman in her 30s with acute or convalescent COVID-19.

As to this clone: Other DNA sequences in the sample encode the same CDR3. The chain couples TRBV15 to TRBJ1-5; D not certain. The CDR3 contains 12 residues. The ends were cut back, 0 bases at V and 7 bases at J, with 4 bases in the middle. The germline gives CDR1 LNHNV, CDR2 YYDKDF (reference sequence). The CDR3 nucleotides are TGTGCCACCAGCAGAGACAGGCAGCCCCAGCATTTT. Amino acid sequence: CATSRDRQPQHF. Using reference TRBV15 and TRBJ1-5 for the parts outside the CDR3, the full variable domain is DAMVIQNPRYQVTQFGKPVTLSCSQTLNHNVMYWYQQKSSQAPKLLFHYYDKDFNNEADTPDNFQSRRPNTSFCFLDIRSPGLGDTAMYLCATSRDRQPQHFGDGTRLSIL.

This clone has just one count. V and J are TRBV12-3 or TRBV12-4 and TRBJ1-2; D is unclear. The V end was cut by 3 bases, the J end by 7 bases, with 12 bases between. The CDR3 loop spans 13 amino acids. CDR3 in DNA: TGTGCCAGCAGTTTCGGGGATCCCTCTGGCTACACCTTC. This translates into CASSFGDPSGYTF.

J is TRBJ2-5 and V is TRBV9; 9 bases are a match to TRBD1. Germline V gene lookup returns CDR1 SGDLS and CDR2 YYNGEE. V trimming: 3 bases; J trimming: 2 bases; junction bases outside the gene matches: 5. The CDR3 loop spans 15 amino acids. The CDR3 sequence is CASSAGTGPQETQYF. The CDR3 DNA follows: TGTGCCAGCAGCGCCGGGACAGGGCCTCAAGAGACCCAGTACTTC.

The table lists this clone with a count of one. The rearrangement joins TRBV5-4 to TRBJ2-7, with 10 bases lining up with TRBD1. V was clipped by 4 bases and J by 6 bases; unmatched bases: 10. CDR3 length: 15 amino acids. Germline V gene data show CDR1 as SGHNT and CDR2 as YYREEE (reference sequence). The CDR3 is CASSPRGTGEGEQYF. The CDR3 bases are TGTGCCAGCAGCCCCCGAGGGACAGGGGAAGGCGAGCAGTACTTC.

The chain employs TRBV6-5 and TRBJ2-5, with D possibly TRBD1 on 6 matching bases. This CDR3 is built from 13 residues. Trimming removed 6 bases from V and 5 bases from J, with 13 bases in between. Germline V gene lookup returns CDR1 MNHEY and CDR2 SVGAGI. DNA for the CDR3: TGTGCCAGCAGCTCCACAGGGAAGGAGACCCAGTACTTC. Protein product: CASSSTGKETQYF.

As DNA, the CDR3 is TGTGCCAGCAGCCCCCGGGGAATAGAGACCCAGTACTTC. Its translation: CASSPRGIETQYF. V gene TRBV7-2 combines with J gene TRBJ2-5, with a weak D call TRBD2 (5 bases). Germline assignment: CDR1 SGHTA and CDR2 FQGNSA. This CDR3 is 13 amino acids long. The ends were cut back, 5 bases at V and 4 bases at J, with 11 bases in the middle. Looking up the rest from reference TRBV7-2 and TRBJ2-5 gives the full variable domain: GAGVSQSPSNKVTEKGKDVELRCDPISGHTALYWYRQSLGQGLEFLIYFQGNSAPDKSGLPSDRFSAERTGGSVSTLTIQRTQQEDSAVYLCASSPRGIETQYFGPGTRLLVL.

The CDR3 spells CATSRSPANTGELFF. The CDR3 region has the DNA TGTGCCACCAGCAGATCGCCGGCGAACACCGGGGAGCTGTTTTTT. The rearrangement links TRBV15 to TRBJ2-2; D is uncertain. CDR3 length equals 15 residues. With 2 bases removed from V and 0 bases from J, the gap between germline ends came to 7 bases. Germline assignment: CDR1 LNHNV and CDR2 YYDKDF (reference sequence). The variable domain in full, with the rest retrieved from reference TRBV15 and TRBJ2-2, is DAMVIQNPRYQVTQFGKPVTLSCSQTLNHNVMYWYQQKSSQAPKLLFHYYDKDFNNEADTPDNFQSRRPNTSFCFLDIRSPGLGDTAMYLCATSRSPANTGELFFGEGSRLTVL.

This clone turned up a few times. V gene TRBV11-2 combines with J gene TRBJ2-1, with D possibly matching TRBD1 (5 bases). Germline-derived CDR1 and CDR2 are SGHAT and FQNNGV. CDR3 length: 16 residues. The germline V and J ends were trimmed by 3 bases and 8 bases, with 20 bases remaining between them. The CDR3: CASSFPVGAGLDEQFF. The CDR3 DNA follows: TGTGCCAGCAGCTTCCCGGTAGGGGCCGGTTTGGATGAGCAGTTCTTC.

This rearrangement joins TRBV7-2 to TRBJ2-1; D may be TRBD2 (5 bases). The CDR3 extends over 14 amino acids. Germline assignment: CDR1 SGHTA and CDR2 FQGNSA. V was clipped by 1 base and J by 5 bases, with 9 bases between them. The CDR3 region has the DNA TGTGCCAGCAGCTTAGGGCGGGTTGACAATGAGCAGTTCTTC. It codes for CASSLGRVDNEQFF.

V usage is TRBV7-8 and J usage is TRBJ2-7; TRBD2 matches 7 bases. CDR3 size: 16 residues. The V gene's germline CDR1 is SGHVS and CDR2 FQNEAQ. The J segment lost 1 base and the V segment lost 5 bases, leaving 11 bases of the junction unmatched. The CDR3 protein is CASSRTRVPGSYEQYF. CDR3 nucleotide sequence: TGTGCCAGCAGCCGGACTAGGGTCCCAGGGTCCTACGAGCAGTACTTC.

The CDR3 loop is CASRSVSYNEQFF. CDR3 bases: TGTGCCAGCAGATCTGTATCCTACAATGAGCAGTTCTTC. The J gene is TRBJ2-1, the V gene TRBV12-3 or TRBV12-4, with D uncertain. The length of the CDR3 is 13 residues. Trimming pared 6 bases from V and 1 base from J, leaving 7 bases between.

In the case of this clone: Germline and junction disagree at one end, which may indicate a read error. This chain joins TRBV2 and TRBJ2-2, with 9 bases matching TRBD1. The CDR3 has 11 residues. Germline V gene data show CDR1 as SNHLY and CDR2 as FYNNEI. CDR3: CASSDRGALFF. The CDR3 DNA follows: TGTGCCAGCTCTGACAGGGGGGCGCTGTTTTTT. Full variable domain (rest looked up from reference TRBV2 and TRBJ2-2): EPEVTQTPSHQVTQMGQEVILRCVPISNHLYFYWYRQILGQKVEFLVSFYNNEISEKSEIFDDQFSVERPDGSNFTLKIRSTKLEDSAMYFCASSDRGALFFGEGSRLTVL.

The chain links TRBV2 to TRBJ2-1; D remains ambiguous. The CDR3 loop spans 12 amino acids. Germline-derived CDR1 and CDR2 are SNHLY and FYNNEI. Between the trimmed V and J ends, which lost 5 bases and 8 bases, there was a span of 10 bases. CDR3 loop: CASSRLGDEQFF. In DNA form, the CDR3 reads TGTGCCAGCAGTCGACTTGGAGATGAGCAGTTCTTC.

The gene calls are TRBV2 and TRBJ2-1; possible D gene TRBD2, 6 bases. The germline CDR1 and CDR2 sequences are SNHLY and FYNNEI. V lost 1 base to trimming and J lost 9 bases, with 10 bases between them. The CDR3 spans 13 residues. CDR3 residues: CASSEGLDGEQFF. DNA for the CDR3: TGTGCCAGCAGTGAAGGACTAGACGGTGAGCAGTTCTTC.

The gene calls are TRBV7-2 and TRBJ2-2; D may be TRBD2 (5 bases). V lost 0 bases and J lost 3, with 5 bases in between. CDR1 is SGHTA and CDR2 is FQGNSA in the germline V gene. The CDR3 has 14 residues. The CDR3 sequence: CASSLARDTGELFF. Here the CDR3 DNA reads TGTGCCAGCAGCTTAGCGCGGGACACCGGGGAGCTGTTTTTT.

The chain employs TRBV19 and TRBJ1-5; D unresolved. CDR3 length: 14 residues. Germline-derived CDR1 and CDR2 are LNHDA and SQIVND (reference sequence). V was pared by 4 bases and J by 11 bases, with 18 bases between. The DNA for the CDR3 is TGTGCCAGTAGTACCTCGAGCCGAGACACTTCCCAGCATTTT. Translating it yields CASSTSSRDTSQHF.

The rearrangement uses TRBV11-2 and TRBJ2-1; the D is unclear. The V end lost 5 bases, the J end lost 1 base, and 9 bases lay between the germline ends. The CDR3 contains 14 residues. Germline CDR1 is SGHAT and CDR2 is FQNNGV. The CDR3 region is CASSPRLSYNEQFF. CDR3 DNA: TGTGCCAGCAGCCCCAGGTTGTCCTACAATGAGCAGTTCTTC. Full variable domain (outside the CDR3, taken from reference TRBV11-2 and TRBJ2-1): EAGVAQSPRYKIIEKRQSVAFWCNPISGHATLYWYQQILGQGPKLLIQFQNNGVVDDSQLPKDRFSAERLKGVDSTLKIQPAKLEDSAVYLCASSPRLSYNEQFFGPGTRLTVL.

The rearrangement uses TRBV7-2 and TRBJ1-2; tentative D call: TRBD1 (5 bases). V lost 3 bases, J lost 3 bases, and 8 bases lay in between. CDR1 is SGHTA, CDR2 FQGNSA, per germline. This CDR3 is built from 13 residues. The CDR3 here is CASSLRDHYGYTF. In DNA form, the CDR3 reads TGTGCCAGCAGCTTGCGGGACCACTATGGCTACACCTTC.

J is TRBJ1-1 and V is TRBV28, with a weak D call TRBD1 (6 bases). Germline loops: CDR1 MDHEN, CDR2 SYDVKM. CDR3 length equals 13 residues. Trimming stripped 5 bases from V and 7 bases from J, with 14 bases between. CDR3 nucleotides: TGTGCCAGCAGTACCCGACAGGTCCTTGAAGCTTTCTTT. Its translation: CASSTRQVLEAFF.

In this sample, this clone turned up once. The J gene is TRBJ1-1, the V gene TRBV6-5, with a tentative D call TRBD1 (6 bases). V was clipped by 6 bases and J by 1 base, with 12 bases between them. CDR1 MNHEY and CDR2 SVGAGI come from the germline V gene. The CDR3 extends over 14 amino acids. The DNA of the CDR3 is TGTGCCAGCAGCCCCAGGGGCGGGAACACTGAAGCTTTCTTT. The encoded protein is CASSPRGGNTEAFF.

The rearrangement joins TRBV6-5 to TRBJ1-5; D may be TRBD1 (5 bases). Trimming removed 7 bases at V and 6 bases at J, with 13 bases between. The CDR3 is 13 amino acids. The germline V gene has CDR1 MNHEY and CDR2 SVGAGI. CDR3 protein: CASNHGHGQPQHF. The CDR3 DNA reads as TGTGCCAGCAACCACGGACATGGTCAGCCCCAGCATTTT.

This chain links TRBV28 with TRBJ1-5; no clear D gene. V was shortened by 7 bases and J by 1 base, with 11 bases between the two germline ends. The CDR3 is 14 residues long. Germline loops: CDR1 MDHEN, CDR2 SYDVKM. The CDR3 DNA follows: TGTGCCAGCATCTCGGGAGGGAGCAATCAGCCCCAGCATTTT. Its protein is CASISGGSNQPQHF.

The chain uses TRBV7-9 and TRBJ2-7; D uncertain. Germline assignment: CDR1 SEHNR and CDR2 FQNEAQ (reference sequence). This CDR3 region has 12 residues. Trimming stripped 1 base from V and 5 bases from J, with 6 bases between. As DNA, the CDR3 is TGTGCCAGCAGCTTAGGACTCAACGAGCAGTACTTC. Translation gives CASSLGLNEQYF.

The rearrangement links TRBV2 to TRBJ2-6, with D perhaps TRBD1 (6 bases). The CDR3 spans 13 residues. Trimming cost V 8 bases and J 2 bases, with 7 bases left between them. In germline, CDR1 is SNHLY, CDR2 FYNNEI. CDR3 sequence reads: CASGGTGANVLTF. Here the CDR3 DNA reads TGTGCCAGCGGGGGCACTGGGGCCAACGTCCTGACTTTC.

V is TRBV5-8 and J is TRBJ1-5; a weak D match, TRBD1 (5 bases). Germline CDR1 SGHTS, CDR2 YDEGEE. The germline V and J ends were trimmed by 4 bases and 8 bases, with 7 bases remaining between them. The CDR3 sequence is 11 residues long. The CDR3 is CASSLREPQHF. CDR3 in DNA: TGTGCCAGCAGCCTCAGGGAGCCCCAGCATTTT. Using reference TRBV5-8 and TRBJ1-5 for the parts outside the CDR3, the full variable domain is EAGVTQSPTHLIKTRGQQATLRCSPISGHTSVYWYQQALGLGLQFLLWYDEGEERNRGNFPPRFSGRQFPNYSSELNVNALELEDSALYLCASSLREPQHFGDGTRLSIL.

The chain employs TRBV7-9 and TRBJ2-1, with TRBD2 matching 8 bases. The CDR3 has 14 residues. Losses at the gene ends were 5 bases for V and 2 bases for J; bases not matched to a gene: 2. The germline V gene encodes CDR1 SEHNR and CDR2 FQNEAQ (reference sequence). CDR3 nucleotides: TGTGCCAGCAGCCGTAGCGGGGCCTACAATGAGCAGTTCTTC. It codes for CASSRSGAYNEQFF. Full variable domain (missing parts from reference TRBV7-9 and TRBJ2-1): DTGVSQNPRHKITKRGQNVTFRCDPISEHNRLYWYRQTLGQGPEFLTYFQNEAQLEKSRLLSDRFSAERPKGSFSTLEIQRTEQGDSAMYLCASSRSGAYNEQFFGPGTRLTVL.

The chain couples TRBV12-5 to TRBJ2-2; D gene ambiguous. CDR3 size: 16 residues. The germline V and J ends were trimmed by 4 bases and 1 base, with 13 bases remaining between them. Germline V gene sequence: CDR1 LGHNT, CDR2 FRNRAP. The CDR3 DNA follows: TGTGCTAGTGGTTCGCCTGGGCCTCGGAACACCGGGGAGCTGTTTTTT. As protein: CASGSPGPRNTGELFF.

V gene TRBV6-5 combines with J gene TRBJ2-2; D call uncertain. The length of the CDR3 is 14 residues. With 7 bases removed from V and 6 bases from J, the gap between germline ends came to 15 bases. CDR1 and CDR2 from the germline V gene are MNHEY and SVGAGI. The CDR3 coding sequence is TGTGCCAGCACAGGTTTTTCGTTTGCCGGGGAGCTGTTTTTT. It specifies CASTGFSFAGELFF.